One sample yielded the 26 T cell receptor beta chains listed below, sequenced in a study of blood T cells in healthy people across ages. Alongside a J-beta primer mix, a sample-barcoded 5' primer served in a second PCR lasting roughly 6 to 11 cycles. One entry per CDR3 protein, called by TCRdb with MiXCR from the 5' RACE reads. Here the sample spans hundreds of thousands of distinct CDR3 sequences, around 34% being singletons. The sequenced material came from blood. The origin of the receptors is a man between 18 and 29 years old in good health.

The rearrangement joins TRBV6-6 to TRBJ1-5, with a possible D match to TRBD1 (6 bases). The CDR3 runs to 17 residues. Germline CDR1 reads MNHNY; CDR2 reads SVGAGI (reference sequence). Trimming pared 5 bases from V and 0 bases from J, leaving 17 bases between. The CDR3: CASSLGQTDYSNQPQHF. Here the CDR3 DNA reads TGTGCCAGCAGTCTCGGACAGACCGACTATAGCAATCAGCCCCAGCATTTT.

This clonotype turned up a few times. The chain combines TRBV7-9 with TRBJ2-1, with D possibly being TRBD1 (6 bases). CDR3 length: 16 residues. The ends were cut back, 5 bases at V and 0 bases at J, with 14 bases in the middle. Germline CDR1 reads SEHNR; CDR2 reads FQNEAQ (reference sequence). CDR3 DNA sequence: TGTGCCAGCAGCCGGACAGAAGAAAGCTCCTACAATGAGCAGTTCTTC. The encoded protein is CASSRTEESSYNEQFF.

The chain combines TRBV7-2 with TRBJ2-5; possibly TRBD2 for D (5 bases). V was trimmed by 7 bases and J by 5 bases, leaving 17 bases between them. Germline V lookup: CDR1 SGHTA, CDR2 FQGNSA. The CDR3 extends over 14 amino acids. CDR3 region: CASNPRLTGETQYF. In DNA form, the CDR3 reads TGTGCCAGCAACCCGAGACTCACGGGGGAGACCCAGTACTTC.

This chain joins TRBV3-1 and TRBJ2-1; maybe TRBD2 (6 bases). Germline V gives CDR1 LGHDT, CDR2 YNNKEL (reference sequence). The V and J ends lost 4 bases and 12 bases respectively, with 19 bases between them. The CDR3 totals 14 residues. CDR3 amino acids: CASSLAGTPAAQFF. DNA for the CDR3: TGTGCCAGCAGCCTAGCCGGGACTCCCGCGGCGCAGTTCTTC.

The table lists this clonotype with a few counts. The chain is built from TRBV7-3 and TRBJ2-5; 7 nucleotides line up with TRBD1. The CDR3 is 14 residues long. Germline V gene data show CDR1 as SGHTA and CDR2 as FQGTGA. Losses at the gene ends were 6 bases for V and 2 bases for J; bases not matched to a gene: 6. DNA of the CDR3: TGTGCCAGCAGTTATGGGACAGAACAAGAGACCCAGTACTTC. Its protein is CASSYGTEQETQYF.

This clonotype has more than one count but fewer than ten. This chain connects TRBV6-5 to TRBJ1-1; D unclear. This CDR3 is 13 amino acids long. The germline CDR1 and CDR2 sequences are MNHEY and SVGAGI. V lost 7 bases and J lost 4, with 13 bases in between. This CDR3 reads CASKNSGSTEAFF. CDR3 nucleotide sequence: TGTGCCAGCAAGAACTCGGGTTCCACTGAAGCTTTCTTT.

The genes are TRBV13 and TRBJ2-2; D gene uncertain. Germline CDR1 reads PRHDT; CDR2 reads FYEKMQ (reference sequence). The germline V and J ends were trimmed by 5 bases and 0 bases, with 10 bases remaining between them. The CDR3 spans 15 residues. The chain's CDR3 is CASSELGSNTGELFF. CDR3 coding DNA: TGTGCCAGCAGCGAACTTGGGTCGAACACCGGGGAGCTGTTTTTT. The variable domain in full, completed from reference TRBV13 and TRBJ2-2, reads AAGVIQSPRHLIKEKRETATLKCYPIPRHDTVYWYQQGPGQDPQFLISFYEKMQSDKGSIPDRFSAQQFSDYHSELNMSSLELGDSALYFCASSELGSNTGELFFGEGSRLTVL.

This clonotype has ten or more counts. The chain combines TRBV10-3 with TRBJ2-7; D gene unclear. Germline CDR1 ENHRY, CDR2 SYGVKD. With 3 bases removed from V and 3 bases from J, the gap between germline ends came to 12 bases. This CDR3 spans 14 amino acids. CDR3 DNA: TGTGCCATCAGTGATAGAGAAACCCACTACGAGCAGTACTTC. It encodes CAISDRETHYEQYF.

For the CDR3, the DNA is TGTGCCAGCAGCTTACGACAGGTTTCCGATACGCAGTATTTT. It is translated as CASSLRQVSDTQYF. The chain uses TRBV7-9 and TRBJ2-3, with D perhaps TRBD1 (6 bases). The V gene lost 2 bases and the J gene lost 6 bases, with 12 bases spanning the gap. The CDR3 loop spans 14 amino acids. Germline CDR1 SEHNR, CDR2 FQNEAQ (reference sequence).

CDR3 loop: CASSGSTATNTEAFF. The CDR3 DNA reads TGTGCCAGCAGCGGGTCGACAGCGACGAACACTGAAGCTTTCTTT. J is TRBJ1-1 and V is TRBV9; a weak D match, TRBD1 (5 bases). The CDR3 contains 15 residues. Germline V gene sequence: CDR1 SGDLS, CDR2 YYNGEE. Trimming removed 3 bases at V and 1 base at J, with 13 bases between.

In this sample, this clonotype turned up a few times. The CDR3 region has the DNA TGTGCCAGCAGCAAAGGAAAACAGAACCAAGAGACCCAGTACTTC. As protein: CASSKGKQNQETQYF. The chain joins TRBV21-1 to TRBJ2-5. TRBV21-1 is marked as a pseudogene. The CDR3 runs to 15 residues.

This clonotype occurred many times. The chain combines TRBV12-3 or TRBV12-4 with TRBJ2-3, with D hard to call. The CDR3 extends over 16 amino acids. V lost 3 bases and J 0 bases, leaving 13 bases between the germline ends. In DNA, the CDR3 is TGTGCCAGCAGTTTTGGTCTCCTCGCTAGCACAGATACGCAGTATTTT. Its translation: CASSFGLLASTDTQYF.

This clonotype was seen more than once but under ten times. The chain carries TRBV15 and TRBJ1-4; possibly TRBD1 for D (6 bases). Germline lookup yields CDR1 LNHNV and CDR2 YYDKDF (reference sequence). This CDR3 contains 15 residues. The germline V and J ends were trimmed by 6 bases and 1 base, with 12 bases remaining between them. DNA of the CDR3: TGTGCCACCAGACGAACAGGGCTAACTAATGAAAAACTGTTTTTT. Its translation: CATRRTGLTNEKLFF.

The gene calls are TRBV29-1 and TRBJ1-1, with TRBD1 matching 11 bases. J lost 4 bases, V lost 2 bases, and 6 bases had no gene match. This CDR3 has 15 residues. The germline V gene has CDR1 SQVTM and CDR2 ANQGSEA. This chain's CDR3 is CSVERTGGKSTEAFF. CDR3 coding DNA: TGCAGCGTTGAAAGGACAGGGGGCAAAAGCACTGAAGCTTTCTTT.

This clonotype came up a few times. The genes are TRBV7-2 and TRBJ1-5; D not resolved. The germline gives CDR1 SGHTA, CDR2 FQGNSA. V shed 3 bases and J shed 4 bases, with 7 bases lying between them. This CDR3 has 13 amino acids. The CDR3 reads CASSLDWNQPQHF. The CDR3 nucleotides read TGTGCCAGCAGCTTGGATTGGAATCAGCCCCAGCATTTT.

The chain has TRBV6-5 and TRBJ2-5; D unclear. The V end lost 2 bases, the J end lost 5 bases, and 15 bases lay between the germline ends. The length of the CDR3 is 15 residues. Germline V lookup: CDR1 MNHEY, CDR2 SVGAGI. The CDR3: CASSYSYTRSETQYF. In DNA, the CDR3 is TGTGCCAGCAGTTACAGCTATACACGATCTGAGACCCAGTACTTC.

Only a few counts were recorded for this clonotype. The V call is TRBV7-3, the J call TRBJ1-1, with TRBD1 identical over 7 bases. The CDR3 totals 14 residues. The V gene end was trimmed by 5 bases and the J gene end by 2 bases; junction bases not matched to a gene: 5. The germline V gene has CDR1 SGHTA and CDR2 FQGTGA. The CDR3 bases are TGTGCCAGCAGCGAAACAGGGGATAACACTGAAGCTTTCTTT. Protein product: CASSETGDNTEAFF.

The chain combines TRBV3-1 with TRBJ2-7; 14 bases align to TRBD2. The germline V gene has CDR1 LGHDT and CDR2 YNNKEL (reference sequence). The ends lost 1 base at V and 0 bases at J; junction bases unmatched: 5. The CDR3 contains 18 residues. The CDR3, as DNA: TGTGCCAGCAGCCAAGTGGGACTAGCGGGGGCCCACTCCTACGAGCAGTACTTC. Its translation is CASSQVGLAGAHSYEQYF.

V usage is TRBV18 and J usage is TRBJ2-5; tentative D call: TRBD2 (6 bases). The length of the CDR3 is 16 residues. CDR1 is KGHSH and CDR2 is LQKENI in the germline V gene. V lost 0 bases, J lost 2 bases, and 13 bases lay in between. CDR3 loop: CASSPPSGGIQETQYF. The CDR3 DNA reads as TGTGCCAGCTCACCACCTTCGGGCGGGATTCAAGAGACCCAGTACTTC.

With regard to this clonotype: One end of the junction does not line up with germline, which may come from a read error. The gene calls are TRBV7-3 and TRBJ2-3; the match to TRBD1 covers 8 bases. The CDR3 covers 17 residues. CDR1 SGHTA and CDR2 FQGTGA come from the germline V gene. The CDR3 sequence: CASSLLGQGGGTDTPYF. The CDR3 DNA reads TGTGCCAGCAGCTTATTAGGACAGGGCGGCGGCACAGATACGCCGTATTTT.

The chain links TRBV29-1 to TRBJ1-2; TRBD1 agrees at 7 bases. With V trimmed by 6 bases and J by 6 bases, 10 bases remained unmatched. Germline CDR1 SQVTM, CDR2 ANQGSEA. This CDR3 region has 13 residues. CDR3 DNA sequence: TGCAGCGTGGCCGAACAGGGGACGGATGGCTACACCTTC. Translation: CSVAEQGTDGYTF.

The gene calls are TRBV20-1 and TRBJ2-3; the D gene is possibly TRBD2 (5 bases). This CDR3 is 13 amino acids long. Germline-derived CDR1 and CDR2 are DFQATT and SNEGSKA (reference sequence). V lost 6 bases, J lost 1 base, and 11 bases lay in between. CDR3 nucleotide sequence: TGCAGTGCAACCCCCGGGGGCACAGATACGCAGTATTTT. Its protein product is CSATPGGTDTQYF.

V and J are TRBV7-9 and TRBJ2-7; 10 nucleotides align to TRBD1. The DNA end lines up better with TRBJ2-4; the J call may be wrong. CDR3 length: 15 residues. Germline V gene sequence: CDR1 SEHNR, CDR2 FQNEAQ (reference sequence). The CDR3 is CASSPNGDRGNIQYF. In nucleotides, the CDR3 is TGTGCCAGCAGCCCAAACGGGGACAGGGGTAACATTCAGTACTTC.

This clonotype was detected only a few times. The V call is TRBV4-1, the J call TRBJ1-4; D might be TRBD1 (5 bases). Trimming took 0 bases from V and 8 from J, leaving 13 bases between them. The CDR3 has 15 amino acids. Per the germline V gene, CDR1 is MGHRA and CDR2 is YSYEKL. The CDR3 here is CASSQERGRNEKLFF. The CDR3 coding sequence is TGCGCCAGCAGCCAAGAGCGGGGGAGGAACGAAAAACTGTTTTTT.

A note on this clonotype: A much more abundant neighbour one base away suggests this may be a read error. This sequence joins TRBV20-1 and TRBJ1-2, with 8 positions matching TRBD1. The CDR3 sequence is 15 residues long. Trimming cost V 0 bases and J 4 bases; bases outside gene matches: 7. The germline V gene has CDR1 DFQATT and CDR2 SNEGSKA (reference sequence). CDR3 sequence reads: CSAREWDRTSYGYTF. Written as DNA, the CDR3 is TGCAGTGCTAGAGAATGGGACAGGACTAGCTATGGCTACACCTTC.

This clonotype was counted ten times or more. V and J are TRBV7-2 and TRBJ1-6, with D hard to call. Germline lookup yields CDR1 SGHTA and CDR2 FQGNSA. The V end lost 5 bases, the J end lost 0 bases, and 14 bases lay between the germline ends. This CDR3 region has 17 residues. CDR3 residues: CASSPPLTSSYNSPLHF. The CDR3, as DNA: TGTGCCAGCAGCCCCCCACTCACGAGCTCCTATAATTCACCCCTCCACTTT. Complete variable domain (other parts from reference TRBV7-2 and TRBJ1-6): GAGVSQSPSNKVTEKGKDVELRCDPISGHTALYWYRQSLGQGLEFLIYFQGNSAPDKSGLPSDRFSAERTGGSVSTLTIQRTQQEDSAVYLCASSPPLTSSYNSPLHFGNGTRLTVT.